This T cell receptor beta chain is from a study of blood T cell repertoires in COVID-19. At the level of the study: COVID-19 samples from acute and convalescent phases originated in the United States, Italy and Spain.

Sequencing was performed with immunoSEQ multiplex PCR; in TCRdb, only in-frame clones are kept and a portion is missing. The table shows about 210,000 clones, with roughly 82% occurring only once. V dropped 6 bases and J dropped 2 bases, with 17 bases sitting between them. This CDR3 has 15 residues. Germline loops: CDR1 SGHAT, CDR2 FQNNGV. The source of this sequence is a woman in her thirties or forties with acute or convalescent COVID-19. Specimen: peripheral blood. The rearrangement links TRBV11-2 to TRBJ2-7; D possibly corresponds to TRBD1 (6 bases). The CDR3 region is CASRSSPRGPYEQYF. CDR3 DNA: TGTGCCAGCAGATCTAGCCCCAGGGGTCCCTACGAGCAGTACTTC.